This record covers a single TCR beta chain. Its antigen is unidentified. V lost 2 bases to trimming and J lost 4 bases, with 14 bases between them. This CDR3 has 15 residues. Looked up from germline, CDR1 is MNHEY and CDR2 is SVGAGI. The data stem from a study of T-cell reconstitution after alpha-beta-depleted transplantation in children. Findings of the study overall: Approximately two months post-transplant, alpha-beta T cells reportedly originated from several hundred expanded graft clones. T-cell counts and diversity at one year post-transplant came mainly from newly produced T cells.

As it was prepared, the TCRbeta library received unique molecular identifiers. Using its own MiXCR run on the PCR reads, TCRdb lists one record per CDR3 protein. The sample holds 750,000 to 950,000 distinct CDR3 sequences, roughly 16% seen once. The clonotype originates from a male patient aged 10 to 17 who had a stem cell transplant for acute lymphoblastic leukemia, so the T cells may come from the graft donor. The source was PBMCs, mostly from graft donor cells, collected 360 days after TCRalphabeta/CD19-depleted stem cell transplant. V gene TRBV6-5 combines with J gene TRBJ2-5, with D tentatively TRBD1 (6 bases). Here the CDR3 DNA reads TGTGCCAGCAGTTACGGACAGCGAAATAGAGAGACCCAGTACTTC. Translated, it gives CASSYGQRNRETQYF.